This T cell receptor (beta chain) was sequenced for a study of blood T cell repertoires in COVID-19 (dated by TCRdb to 2020 to 2021). General notes on the study: Collaborator samples came from the United States, Italy and Spain and covered acute and convalescent phases of COVID-19. The prospective study material was composed of cDNA or gDNA derived from T cells, B-cell-depleted T cells, or PBMCs. The dataset comprised deeply sampled blood TCRbeta repertoires from subjects exposed to, actively infected with, or recovered from COVID-19. A freely available public database, intended as a resource for researchers studying the immune response to SARS-CoV-2, is where the repertoires were released. Samples came from the ongoing ImmuneRACE study (first 160 participants) plus 1,254 subjects from 6 global collaborators. A de-identified subject ID, COVID-19 status, age in years and sex were almost always included in the sample metadata. Where HLA class I and class II types were available, the types were taken from metadata supplied by the sample provider, not from assay-based typing.

A remark on this clone: Its antigen is not yet known. No much larger clonotype is one base removed from it; base qualities were not supplied.

TCRbeta CDR3 regions were amplified from genomic DNA by means of the immunoSEQ Assay, a bias-controlled multiplex PCR. On the authors' methods: Within the assay, amplification of reference gene primers was used to estimate how many nucleated cells each sample contained. To quantify the absolute abundance of each unique TCRbeta CDR3 rearrangement, sequence reads were collapsed and filtered. For each sample, productive Simpson clonality was calculated as the square root of Simpson's diversity index over productive rearrangements. TCRdb re-hosts the immuneACCESS table, in-frame sequences only. Its copies lack some clones; in the studies checked, an unresolved V gene accounts for under half of them, and the cause for the rest is not known. V and J calls and clone size follow that table, whereas D and trimming were derived from the DNA. The sample table records roughly 160,000 clones; 70% to 90% of these occur just once. 2.5% to 3% of the sample goes to the ten largest clones.

There are 17 amino acids in the CDR3, from cysteine to phenylalanine inclusive. Of all the DNA, just the CDR3 is kept, 51 bases in frame from base 1. The germline V gene provides CDR1 SGDLS and CDR2 YYNGEE. V loses 0 bases at its end and J loses 4 bases; junction bases beyond the gene matches: 9. At one collaborating source in Seattle, patients were enrolled during active infection and were followed longitudinally through the course of disease. Whole blood was collected in K2EDTA tubes by collaborating institutions according to the institutions' own protocols. For TCRbeta analysis, collaborators shipped samples as frozen whole blood, isolated PBMCs, or DNA extracted from either of those sample types. Overall study outcomes, separate from this receptor: Clinical and demographic metadata were provided uncurated, with the amount varying by source and participant.

The source is a woman older than 75 with COVID-19, enrolled during active disease. The V and J segments used are TRBV9 and TRBJ2-5; TRBD1 lines up with 10 middle nucleotides. Sequencing input: peripheral blood. The CDR3 region has the sequence CASSVGWTGGMRETQYF. The DNA reads as follows: TGTGCCAGCAGCGTAGGGTGGACAGGGGGAATGCGAGAGACCCAGTACTTC.